This paragraph reports one TCR beta chain. These data are taken from a study of blood T cell repertoires in COVID-19. The CDR3 contains 15 residues. V was cut by 1 base and J by 4 bases, with 12 bases left in between. The germline V gene has CDR1 SGHTA and CDR2 FQGNSA. Profiled with immunoSEQ multiplex PCR; TCRdb holds only in-frame clones, not every one. The sample lists under 250,000 clones, 81% occurring once. V and J are TRBV7-2 and TRBJ2-3; a possible D gene is TRBD1 (6 bases). The sequencing sample was made of PBMCs or T cells enriched from blood (not recorded which). The sequence was obtained from a woman between 50 and 59 years old with acute COVID-19. The CDR3 is CASSLGGTRPDTQYF. The CDR3 region has the DNA TGTGCCAGCAGCTTAGGAGGGACACGACCAGATACGCAGTATTTT.